This T cell receptor beta chain stems from a study of blood T cell repertoires in COVID-19 (dated by TCRdb to the early 2020s). About the full investigation: The collaborator samples originated in the United States, Italy and Spain and spanned the acute and convalescent phases of COVID-19. The prospective study material was composed of cDNA or gDNA derived from T cells, B-cell-depleted T cells, or PBMCs. Subjects who had been exposed to COVID-19, were actively infected with it, or had recovered from it provided the deeply sampled blood TCRbeta repertoires that made up the dataset. The repertoires were made available in a free public database intended to serve as a resource for research on the immune response to SARS-CoV-2. The samples were drawn from the first 160 participants of the ongoing ImmuneRACE study and from 1,254 subjects provided by 6 global collaborators. Nearly every sample came with metadata listing a de-identified subject ID, COVID-19 status, age in years and sex. Where available, HLA class I and class II types were taken from metadata supplied by the sample provider and were not determined by assay-based typing. The paper's findings and limits, for the study overall: Clinical and demographic metadata were provided uncurated, with the amount varying by source and participant.

With regard to this clone: Its target antigen remains unknown. No qualities accompany the bases; no much larger clone lies one base away.

CDR1 and CDR2 (WNHNN, SYGVQD) derive from the germline V gene (reference sequence). The V end gives up 4 bases and the J end 8 bases, leaving 10 bases in the junction not matched to a gene. Its CDR3 holds 15 amino acids, cysteine through phenylalanine. Of all the DNA, just the CDR3 is kept, 45 bases in frame from base 1. A second Seattle source provided samples from volunteer blood donors who had recovered from COVID-19. Whole blood was collected in K2EDTA tubes by collaborating institutions according to the institutions' own protocols. For TCRbeta analysis, collaborators shipped samples as frozen whole blood, isolated PBMCs, or DNA extracted from either of those sample types. TCRbeta CDR3 regions were amplified from genomic DNA using the immunoSEQ Assay, a bias-controlled multiplex PCR. The authors processed their data as follows. Nucleated cell counts per sample were estimated from amplification of reference gene primers within the assay. To quantify the absolute abundance of each unique TCRbeta CDR3 rearrangement, sequence reads were collapsed and filtered. For each sample, productive Simpson clonality was calculated by taking the square root of Simpson's diversity index across productive rearrangements. The table comes from immuneACCESS by way of TCRdb, which keeps in-frame sequences with V and J called. Part of the clones is missing from these tables; in studies checked, under half for an unresolved V gene and the rest for unknown reasons. That table supplies the V and J calls and clone size; D and trimming were determined from the DNA. Across this sample there are some 250,000 clones, with 86% seen only once. The ten most abundant clones make up 3% of the sample.

The TCR originated in a woman between 25 and 40 years old who had recovered from COVID-19. The sequencing sample was made of peripheral blood. The rearranged chain carries TRBV10-1 and TRBJ2-1, and 8 bases in between align with TRBD2. CDR3 region: CASSGGAGAWDEQFF. At the DNA level, the sequence is TGCGCCAGCAGTGGGGGAGCGGGGGCCTGGGATGAGCAGTTCTTC.